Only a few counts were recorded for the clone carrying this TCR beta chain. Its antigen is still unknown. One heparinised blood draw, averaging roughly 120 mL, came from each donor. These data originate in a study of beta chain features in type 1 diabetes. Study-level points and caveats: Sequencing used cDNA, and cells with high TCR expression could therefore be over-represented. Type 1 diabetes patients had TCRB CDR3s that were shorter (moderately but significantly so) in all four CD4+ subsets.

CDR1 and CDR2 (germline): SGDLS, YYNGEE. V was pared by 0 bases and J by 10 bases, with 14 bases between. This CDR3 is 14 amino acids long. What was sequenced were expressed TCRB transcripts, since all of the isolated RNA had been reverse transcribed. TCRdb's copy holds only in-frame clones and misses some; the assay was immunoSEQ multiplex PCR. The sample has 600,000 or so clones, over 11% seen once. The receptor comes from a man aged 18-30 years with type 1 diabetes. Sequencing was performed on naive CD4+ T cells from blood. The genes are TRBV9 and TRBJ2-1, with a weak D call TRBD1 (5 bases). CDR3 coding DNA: TGTGCCAGCAGCGTAGAGGGGCAGGACGGGGAGCAGTTCTTC. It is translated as CASSVEGQDGEQFF.